These 9 T cell receptor beta chains came from one sample sequenced in a study of cytomegalovirus exposure and HLA in healthy donors (dated by TCRdb to the late 2010s). The library was produced with the immunoSEQ multiplex PCR assay. For the multiplex PCR, a mixture combining 60 forward primers for TCR Vbeta segments and 13 reverse primers for TCR Jbeta segments was used. Imported from immuneACCESS, the table was reduced by TCRdb to in-frame sequences with V and J called. These copies leave out some clones; in studies compared against another copy, an unresolved V gene accounts for under half, and the cause of the remainder is not known. The sample records approximately 170,000 clones, roughly 80% of which are singletons. The ten largest make up around 2% of the sample. The sample taken for sequencing was PBMCs. The receptors come from a human donor in good health.

The chain has TRBV5-1 and TRBJ2-2, with D tentatively TRBD2 (5 bases). This CDR3 has 15 residues. The V end lost 1 base, the J end lost 4 bases, and 11 bases lay between the germline ends. The germline V gene encodes CDR1 SGHRS and CDR2 YFSETQ. This CDR3 is CASSLRESITGELFF. CDR3 nucleotides: TGCGCCAGCAGCTTGAGGGAGAGTATCACCGGGGAGCTGTTTTTT.

This clone has only a few counts. The chain uses TRBV19 and TRBJ1-2; tentative D call: TRBD1 (5 bases). Germline lookup yields CDR1 LNHDA and CDR2 SQIVND (reference sequence). The V and J ends lost 1 base and 8 bases respectively, with 17 bases between them. The CDR3 totals 15 residues. In DNA, the CDR3 is TGTGCCAGTAGTATAGTCCAGGGCCTATTTCTGGGCTACACCTTC. It is translated as CASSIVQGLFLGYTF.

This clone was counted a few times. The V and J genes are TRBV5-1 and TRBJ1-1; D gene unclear. This CDR3 is 12 amino acids long. The germline V and J ends were trimmed by 7 bases and 4 bases, with 11 bases remaining between them. CDR1 and CDR2 (germline): SGHRS, YFSETQ. The CDR3 bases are TGCGCCAGCCGTCGGGATATCACTGAAGCTTTCTTT. Amino acids: CASRRDITEAFF.

The chain links TRBV19 to TRBJ1-3, with D tentatively TRBD1 (6 bases). CDR1 and CDR2 from the germline V gene are LNHDA and SQIVND (reference sequence). The CDR3 is 15 amino acids. Trimming shortened V by 5 bases and J by 2 bases, and 13 bases separated the two germline ends. The CDR3 here is CASSAQGRAGNTIYF. CDR3 nucleotide sequence: TGTGCCAGTAGTGCACAGGGACGGGCTGGAAACACCATATATTTT.

The chain recombines TRBV6-6 with TRBJ2-5; a weak D match, TRBD2 (6 bases). CDR1 and CDR2 from the germline V gene are MNHNY and SVGAGI (reference sequence). V was pared by 6 bases and J by 2 bases, with 13 bases between. The CDR3 length is 14 residues. The CDR3 sequence: CASREGGEQETQYF. Written as DNA, the CDR3 is TGTGCCAGCAGAGAAGGAGGGGAGCAAGAGACCCAGTACTTC.

V and J are TRBV4-1 and TRBJ2-5; D is perhaps TRBD2 (5 bases). The end of the DNA fits TRBJ2-7 better, so the J call may be wrong. This CDR3 has 17 amino acids. Germline V lookup: CDR1 MGHRA, CDR2 YSYEKL. CDR3 loop: CASSQVRERVTGYEQYF. In DNA form, the CDR3 reads TGCGCCAGCAGCCAAGTCCGAGAGAGGGTCACGGGGTACGAGCAGTACTTC.

The V and J genes are TRBV7-2 and TRBJ1-1; weak D call: TRBD1 (6 bases). Trimming took 5 bases from V and 4 from J, leaving 14 bases between them. CDR3 length equals 14 residues. In germline, CDR1 is SGHTA, CDR2 FQGNSA. The CDR3 loop is CASSQKGGSTEAFF. The CDR3 DNA follows: TGTGCCAGCAGCCAAAAAGGGGGATCCACTGAAGCTTTCTTT.

The V call is TRBV6-6, the J call TRBJ2-3; 8 bases are a match to TRBD2. Germline values: CDR1 MNHNY, CDR2 SVGAGI (reference sequence). V was clipped by 5 bases and J by 2 bases; unmatched bases: 6. CDR3 length: 15 amino acids. CDR3 in DNA: TGTGCCAGCAGTCCACCCGGGGGGGTCACAGATACGCAGTATTTT. It encodes CASSPPGGVTDTQYF.

This chain connects TRBV19 to TRBJ2-5; TRBD2 matches at 11 bases. Germline CDR1 LNHDA, CDR2 SQIVND (reference sequence). With V trimmed by 3 bases and J by 2 bases, 11 bases remained unmatched. The CDR3 is made up of 18 amino acids. The CDR3 is CASSIRSSLAGVQETQYF. As DNA, the CDR3 is TGTGCCAGTAGTATCAGGTCTTCACTAGCGGGGGTTCAAGAGACCCAGTACTTC.